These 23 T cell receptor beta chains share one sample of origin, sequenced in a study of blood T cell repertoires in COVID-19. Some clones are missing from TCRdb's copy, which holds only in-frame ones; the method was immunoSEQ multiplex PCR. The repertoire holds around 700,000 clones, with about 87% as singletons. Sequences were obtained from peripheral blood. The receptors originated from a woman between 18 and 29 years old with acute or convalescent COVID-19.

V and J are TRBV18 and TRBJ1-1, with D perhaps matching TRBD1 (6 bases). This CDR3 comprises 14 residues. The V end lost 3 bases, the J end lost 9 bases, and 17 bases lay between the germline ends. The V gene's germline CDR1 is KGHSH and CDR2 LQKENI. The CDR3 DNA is TGTGCCAGCTCACCCAAACCTTATACAGGGAAAGCTTTCTTT. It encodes CASSPKPYTGKAFF.

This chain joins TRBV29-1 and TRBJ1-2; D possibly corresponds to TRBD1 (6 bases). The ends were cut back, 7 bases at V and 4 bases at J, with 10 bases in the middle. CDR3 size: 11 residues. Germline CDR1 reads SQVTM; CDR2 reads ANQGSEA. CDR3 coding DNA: TGCAGCGGTACAGGGCTCTATGGCTACACCTTC. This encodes CSGTGLYGYTF.

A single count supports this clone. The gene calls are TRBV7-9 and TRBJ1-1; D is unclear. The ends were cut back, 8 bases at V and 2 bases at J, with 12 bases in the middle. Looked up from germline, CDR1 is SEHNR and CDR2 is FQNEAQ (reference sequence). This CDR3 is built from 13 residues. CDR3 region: CASRTGSNTEAFF. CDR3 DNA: TGTGCCAGCCGGACCGGGAGTAACACTGAAGCTTTCTTT.

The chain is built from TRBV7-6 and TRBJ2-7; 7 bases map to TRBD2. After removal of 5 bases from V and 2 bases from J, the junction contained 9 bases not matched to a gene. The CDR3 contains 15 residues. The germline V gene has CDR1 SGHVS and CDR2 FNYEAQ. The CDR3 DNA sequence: TGTGCCAGCAGCCCGCTGGGGGGGGACGCCTACGAGCAGTACTTC. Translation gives CASSPLGGDAYEQYF.

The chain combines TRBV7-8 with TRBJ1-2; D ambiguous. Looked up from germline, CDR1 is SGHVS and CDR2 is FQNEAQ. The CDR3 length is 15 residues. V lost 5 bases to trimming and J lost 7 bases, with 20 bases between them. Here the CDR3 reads CASSPNNAPRGGYTF. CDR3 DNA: TGTGCCAGCAGCCCCAATAACGCCCCGCGAGGTGGCTACACCTTC. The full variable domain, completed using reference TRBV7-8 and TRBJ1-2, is GAGVSQSPRYKVAKRGQDVALRCDPISGHVSLFWYQQALGQGPEFLTYFQNEAQLDKSGLPSDRFFAERPEGSVSTLKIQRTQQEDSAVYLCASSPNNAPRGGYTFGSGTRLTVV.

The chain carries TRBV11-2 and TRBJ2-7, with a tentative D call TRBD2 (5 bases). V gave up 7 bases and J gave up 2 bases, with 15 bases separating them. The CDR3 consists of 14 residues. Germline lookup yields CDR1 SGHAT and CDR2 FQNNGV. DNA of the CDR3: TGTGCCAGCACCCAACCTCGGGATACCTACGAGCAGTACTTC. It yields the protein CASTQPRDTYEQYF.

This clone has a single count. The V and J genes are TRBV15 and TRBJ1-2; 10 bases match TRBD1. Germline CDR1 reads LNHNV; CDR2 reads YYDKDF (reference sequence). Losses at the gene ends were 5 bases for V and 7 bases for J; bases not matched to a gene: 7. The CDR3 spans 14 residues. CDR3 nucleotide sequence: TGTGCCACCAGCCGGGGACAGGGGCGGAGTGGCTACACCTTC. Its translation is CATSRGQGRSGYTF.

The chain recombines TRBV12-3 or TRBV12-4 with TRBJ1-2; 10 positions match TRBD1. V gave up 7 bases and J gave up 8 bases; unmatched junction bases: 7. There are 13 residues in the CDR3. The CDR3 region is CASTPGQGTGYTF. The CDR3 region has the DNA TGTGCCAGCACTCCGGGACAGGGGACCGGCTACACCTTC.

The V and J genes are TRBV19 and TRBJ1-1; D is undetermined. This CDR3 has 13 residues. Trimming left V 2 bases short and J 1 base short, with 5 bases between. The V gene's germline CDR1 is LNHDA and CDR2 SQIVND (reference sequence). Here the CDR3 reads CASSIMRNTEAFF. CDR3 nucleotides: TGTGCCAGTAGTATAATGAGGAACACTGAAGCTTTCTTT.

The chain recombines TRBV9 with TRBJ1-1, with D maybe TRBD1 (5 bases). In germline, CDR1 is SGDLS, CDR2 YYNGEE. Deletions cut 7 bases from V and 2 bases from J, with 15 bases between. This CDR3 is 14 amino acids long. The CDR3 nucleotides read TGTGCCAGCGGGTTTGGGGCATTAAACACTGAAGCTTTCTTT. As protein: CASGFGALNTEAFF. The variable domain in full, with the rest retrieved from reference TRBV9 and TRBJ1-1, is DSGVTQTPKHLITATGQRVTLRCSPRSGDLSVYWYQQSLDQGLQFLIQYYNGEERAKGNILERFSAQQFPDLHSELNLSSLELGDSALYFCASGFGALNTEAFFGQGTRLTVV.

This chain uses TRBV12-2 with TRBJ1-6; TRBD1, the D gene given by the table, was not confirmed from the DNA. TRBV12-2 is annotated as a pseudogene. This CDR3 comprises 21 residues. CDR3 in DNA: TGTGCAAGTCGCTTAGCGAAGAGGGGGAGATCCGGTAGCTCCTATAATTCACCCCTCCACTTT. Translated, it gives CASRLAKRGRSGSSYNSPLHF.

The chain's CDR3 is CASSLKRAPFYEQYF. The CDR3 coding sequence is TGTGCCAGCAGTCTAAAGCGGGCCCCCTTCTACGAGCAGTACTTC. The genes are TRBV2 and TRBJ2-7; a possible D gene is TRBD2 (6 bases). The CDR3 consists of 15 residues. V lost 5 bases, J lost 3 bases, and 17 bases lay in between. Germline V gene lookup returns CDR1 SNHLY and CDR2 FYNNEI.

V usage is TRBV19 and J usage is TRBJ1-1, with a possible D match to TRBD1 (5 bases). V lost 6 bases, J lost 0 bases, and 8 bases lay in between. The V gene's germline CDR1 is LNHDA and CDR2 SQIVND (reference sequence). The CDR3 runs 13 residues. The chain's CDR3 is CASRGLMNTEAFF. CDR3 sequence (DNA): TGTGCCAGTAGGGGGCTGATGAACACTGAAGCTTTCTTT.

CDR3 sequence: CATSDSGGPNEKLFF. In DNA form, the CDR3 reads TGTGCCACCAGTGATTCGGGGGGGCCCAATGAAAAACTGTTTTTT. This sequence joins TRBV24-1 and TRBJ1-4; a weak D match, TRBD1 (6 bases). Germline loops: CDR1 KGHDR, CDR2 SFDVKD. Trimming cost V 2 bases and J 5 bases, with 11 bases left between them. The CDR3 has 15 amino acids.

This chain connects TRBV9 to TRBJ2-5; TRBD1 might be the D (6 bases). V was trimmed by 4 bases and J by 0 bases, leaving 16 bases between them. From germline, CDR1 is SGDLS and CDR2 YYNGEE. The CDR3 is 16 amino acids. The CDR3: CASSPHGRGYQETQYF. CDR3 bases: TGTGCCAGCAGCCCTCACGGCAGGGGATACCAAGAGACCCAGTACTTC.

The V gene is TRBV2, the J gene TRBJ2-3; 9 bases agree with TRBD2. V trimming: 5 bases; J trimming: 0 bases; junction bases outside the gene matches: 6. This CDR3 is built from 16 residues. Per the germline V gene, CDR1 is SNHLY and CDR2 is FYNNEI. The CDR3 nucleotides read TGTGCCAGCAGTAAACTAGCGGGCGCTAGCACAGATACGCAGTATTTT. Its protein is CASSKLAGASTDTQYF.

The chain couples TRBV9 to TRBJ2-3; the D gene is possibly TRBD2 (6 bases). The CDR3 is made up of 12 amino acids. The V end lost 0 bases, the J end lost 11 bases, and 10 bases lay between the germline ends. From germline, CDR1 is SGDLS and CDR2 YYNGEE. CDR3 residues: CASSVDLARQYF. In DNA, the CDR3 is TGTGCCAGCAGCGTAGACCTAGCGAGGCAGTATTTT. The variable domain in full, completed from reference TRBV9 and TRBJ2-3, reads DSGVTQTPKHLITATGQRVTLRCSPRSGDLSVYWYQQSLDQGLQFLIQYYNGEERAKGNILERFSAQQFPDLHSELNLSSLELGDSALYFCASSVDLARQYFGPGTRLTVL.

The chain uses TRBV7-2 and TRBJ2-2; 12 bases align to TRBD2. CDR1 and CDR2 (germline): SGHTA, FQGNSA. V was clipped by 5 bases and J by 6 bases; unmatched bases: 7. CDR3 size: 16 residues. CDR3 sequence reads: CASSLTGTSGSGELFF. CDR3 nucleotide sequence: TGTGCCAGCAGCCTCACCGGGACTAGCGGGTCCGGGGAGCTGTTTTTT.

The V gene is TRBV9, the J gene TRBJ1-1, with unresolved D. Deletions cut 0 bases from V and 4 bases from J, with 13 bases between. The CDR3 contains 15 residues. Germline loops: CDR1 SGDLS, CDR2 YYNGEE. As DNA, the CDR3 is TGTGCCAGCAGCGTAGGAGGAAAGACCGGCACTGAAGCTTTCTTT. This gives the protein CASSVGGKTGTEAFF.

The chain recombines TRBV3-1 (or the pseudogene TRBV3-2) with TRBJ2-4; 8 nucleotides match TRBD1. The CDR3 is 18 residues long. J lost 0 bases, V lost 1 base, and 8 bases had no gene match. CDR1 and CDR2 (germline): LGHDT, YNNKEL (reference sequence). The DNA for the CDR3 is TGTGCCAGCAGCCAAGTTATAGGACAGGGACTAGCCAAAAACATTCAGTACTTC. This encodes CASSQVIGQGLAKNIQYF.

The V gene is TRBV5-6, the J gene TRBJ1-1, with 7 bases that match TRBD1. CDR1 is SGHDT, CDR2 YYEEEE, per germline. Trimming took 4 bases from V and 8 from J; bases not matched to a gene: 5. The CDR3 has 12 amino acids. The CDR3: CASSPRTGEAFF. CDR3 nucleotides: TGTGCCAGCAGCCCCCGGACAGGCGAAGCTTTCTTT.

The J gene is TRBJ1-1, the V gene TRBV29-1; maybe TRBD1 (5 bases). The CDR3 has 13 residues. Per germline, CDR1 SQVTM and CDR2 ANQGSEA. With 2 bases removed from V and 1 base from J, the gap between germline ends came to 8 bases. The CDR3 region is CSVEKGSNTEAFF. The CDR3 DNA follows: TGCAGCGTTGAAAAGGGGTCGAACACTGAAGCTTTCTTT. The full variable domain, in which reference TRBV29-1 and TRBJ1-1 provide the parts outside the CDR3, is SAVISQKPSRDICQRGTSLTIQCQVDSQVTMMFWYRQQPGQSLTLIATANQGSEATYESGFVIDKFPISRPNLTFSTLTVSNMSPEDSSIYLCSVEKGSNTEAFFGQGTRLTVV.

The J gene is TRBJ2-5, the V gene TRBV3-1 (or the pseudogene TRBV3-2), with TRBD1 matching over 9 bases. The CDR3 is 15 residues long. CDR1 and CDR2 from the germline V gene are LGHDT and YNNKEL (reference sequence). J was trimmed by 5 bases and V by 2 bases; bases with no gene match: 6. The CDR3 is CASSQPGQGRETQYF. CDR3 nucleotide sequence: TGTGCCAGCAGCCAACCGGGACAGGGTCGGGAGACCCAGTACTTC.